These T cell receptor beta chains were read from a single sample in a study of beta chain features in type 1 diabetes. Repertoires were generated with immunoSEQ multiplex PCR, while TCRdb's copy carries only in-frame clones and drops some. The data show hundreds of thousands of clones, with around 15% seen just once and about 0.087% held by the top ten. Sequenced sample: naive CD4+ T cells from blood. The origin of the receptors is a man younger than 35 in good health. CDR3s include the opening cysteine and the closing phenylalanine or tryptophan. D genes are given only for firm matches. Size is omitted from some rows. Given values are once, few, many or a class for expanded clones.

j_gene	v_gene	d_gene	abundance	len	CDR3aa	CDR3nt
TRBJ2-7	TRBV9	TRBD1	NA	15	CASSGDRGHTYEQYF	TGTGCCAGCAGCGGCGACAGGGGGCATACCTACGAGCAGTACTTC
TRBJ2-1	TRBV15	TRBD2	few	18	CATSRDPTSGGLYNEQFF	TGTGCCACCAGCAGAGACCCGACTAGCGGGGGACTGTACAATGAGCAGTTCTTC
TRBJ2-1	TRBV7-2	NA	NA	13	CASSASSDNEQFF	TGTGCCAGCAGCGCCAGTTCGGACAATGAGCAGTTCTTC
TRBJ2-7	TRBV5-1	NA	NA	13	CASSLNRNYEQYF	TGCGCCAGCAGCTTGAACAGGAACTACGAGCAGTACTTC
TRBJ2-1	TRBV6-5	NA	few	12	CASSRWDNEQFF	TGTGCCAGCAGCAGATGGGACAATGAGCAGTTCTTC
TRBJ1-2	TRBV25-1	NA	NA	14	CASSESYRNYGYTF	TGTGCCAGCAGTGAATCATACAGAAACTATGGCTACACCTTC
TRBJ2-7	TRBV5-1	NA	NA	15	CASSLAGTSSYEQYF	TGCGCCAGCAGCTTGGCCGGGACGAGTAGCTACGAGCAGTACTTC
TRBJ2-2	TRBV18	NA	few	12	CASSPQGGELFF	TGTGCCAGCTCACCACAAGGAGGGGAGCTGTTTTTT
TRBJ2-7	TRBV7-6	TRBD2	NA	20	CASSTPLPALAGGSSYEQYF	TGTGCCAGCAGCACCCCCCTACCCGCGCTAGCGGGGGGTAGCTCCTACGAGCAGTACTTC
TRBJ1-5	TRBV10-3	NA	NA	14	CAISAAAGSQPQHF	TGTGCCATCAGTGCAGCGGCCGGGTCTCAGCCCCAGCATTTT